These T cell receptor beta chains were read from a single sample in a study of human T cells and chemical hapten exposure. TCRdb analysed the RACE reads with MiXCR anew, one entry per CDR3 protein. The table includes about 98,000 distinct CDR3 sequences, 10% to 11% detected once. This material consisted of whole blood, taken in connection with sensitization to the hapten diphenylcyclopropenone (DPC). The origin of the receptors is a woman aged 55-70 years with alopecia areata. Some clones in this sample may be carry-over from other donors' samples. The CDR3 runs from the conserved cysteine through the conserved F or W. D genes are given only for firm matches. Part of the rows lack a size; the others show once, few, many or a class for expanded clones.

j_gene,v_gene,abundance,d_gene,CDR3nt,CDR3aa
TRBJ2-7,TRBV7-2,few,TRBD2,TGTGCCAGCAGCTCAACCAGAGATAGCGGGGGGGTGTACGAGCAGTACTTC,CASSSTRDSGGVYEQYF
TRBJ1-1,TRBV6-4,many,.,TGTGCCAGCAGTCTACAGGGTACTGGGACTGAAGCTTTCTTT,CASSLQGTGTEAFF
TRBJ1-1,TRBV27,many,.,TGTGCCAGCAGTTTCACAGGGATGAACACTGAAGCTTTCTTT,CASSFTGMNTEAFF
TRBJ2-7,TRBV5-1,many,.,TGCGCCAGCAGCTTCCGAGCGGACCGCTACGAGCAGTACTTC,CASSFRADRYEQYF
TRBJ2-7,TRBV3-1,.,.,TGTGCCAGCAGCCAGCGGAGTAGCAGCCGCGAGCAGTACTTC,CASSQRSSSREQYF
TRBJ2-5,TRBV7-3,many,TRBD1,TGTGCCAGCAGCTACTCGGGACAGGGGTCGGGTACCCAGTACTTC,CASSYSGQGSGTQYF
TRBJ2-5,TRBV20-1,.,.,TGCAGTGCGCTGACGACCCAAGAGACCCAGTACTTC,CSALTTQETQYF
TRBJ2-2,TRBV3-1,many,TRBD1,TGTGCCAGCAGCCCCCGGGACAGGGGGCCCGGGGAGCTGTTTTTT,CASSPRDRGPGELFF
TRBJ2-7,TRBV6-6,.,.,TGTGCCAGCAGTTACGGTATCCCGGACGAGCAGTACTTC,CASSYGIPDEQYF
TRBJ1-5,TRBV5-1,.,.,TGCGCCAGCAGCACGGACGGTGCCAGACAGCCCCAGCATTTT,CASSTDGARQPQHF
TRBJ2-2,TRBV6-6,few,TRBD1,TGTGCCGCCTGGAAGACAGGGGCTATCGGGGAGCTGTTTTTT,CAAWKTGAIGELFF
TRBJ2-2,TRBV30,.,.,TGTGCCTGGAGAGGGATGGACACCGGGGAGCTGTTTTTT,CAWRGMDTGELFF
TRBJ2-2,TRBV24-1,many,TRBD1,TGTGCCACGACAGGGGACGACTCCGGGGAGCTGTTTTTT,CATTGDDSGELFF
TRBJ2-1,TRBV7-8,few,.,TGTGCCAGCAGACAGAGCTCCTACAATGAGCAGTTCTTC,CASRQSSYNEQFF
TRBJ1-5,TRBV7-8,many,.,TGTGCCAGCAGCCCACAGGATAGCAATCAGCCCCAGCATTTT,CASSPQDSNQPQHF
TRBJ2-2,TRBV18,many,.,TGTGCCAGCTCACCACCGTTGGGCGTCGGGGAGCTGTTTTTT,CASSPPLGVGELFF
TRBJ1-1,TRBV30,many,.,TGTGCCTGGAGTGTACGGGGGGGTACTGAAGCTTTCTTT,CAWSVRGGTEAFF
TRBJ1-5,TRBV3-1,once,.,TGTGCCAGCAGGCAGGGTTTTAATCAGCCCCAGCATTTT,CASRQGFNQPQHF
TRBJ2-7,TRBV27,few,TRBD1,TGTGCCAGCAGTCCTGGACAGGGCTGGCAGTACTTC,CASSPGQGWQYF
TRBJ2-3,TRBV27,many,.,TGTGCCAGCAGTTTATCGAGTGGGTGGACAGGCACAGATACGCAGTATTTT,CASSLSSGWTGTDTQYF
TRBJ1-2,TRBV7-3,.,TRBD1,TGTGCCAGCAGCCTAGGGGGCCAGATACGACGGTATGGCTACACCTTC,CASSLGGQIRRYGYTF
TRBJ2-2,TRBV29-1,few,.,TGCAGCGTTGAGGGTCAGGGGTATACCGGGGAGCTGTTTTTT,CSVEGQGYTGELFF
TRBJ2-5,TRBV27,many,.,TGTGCCAGCAGTTTAAATACAGGCGGAGAGACCCAGTACTTC,CASSLNTGGETQYF
TRBJ2-1,TRBV3-1,many,TRBD1,TGTGCCAGCAAAGGGGACAGGGGCAATGAGCAGTTCTTC,CASKGDRGNEQFF